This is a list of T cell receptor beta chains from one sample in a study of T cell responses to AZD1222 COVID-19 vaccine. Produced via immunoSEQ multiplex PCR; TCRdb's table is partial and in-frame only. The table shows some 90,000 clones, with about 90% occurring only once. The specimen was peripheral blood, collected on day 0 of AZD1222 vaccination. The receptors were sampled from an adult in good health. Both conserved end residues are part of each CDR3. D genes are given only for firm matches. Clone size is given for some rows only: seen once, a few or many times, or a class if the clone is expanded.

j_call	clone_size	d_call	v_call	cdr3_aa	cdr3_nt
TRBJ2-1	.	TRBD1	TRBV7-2	CASSPSDRISYNEQFF	TGTGCCAGCAGCCCGTCGGACAGGATATCCTACAATGAGCAGTTCTTC
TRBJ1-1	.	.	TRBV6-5	CASRVQSDTEAFF	TGTGCCAGCAGGGTTCAGTCGGACACTGAAGCTTTCTTT
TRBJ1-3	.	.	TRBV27	CASSSQQGLGNTIYF	TGTGCCAGCAGTTCTCAACAGGGTTTGGGAAACACCATATATTTT
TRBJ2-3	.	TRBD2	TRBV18	CASSTGLAGIDTQYF	TGTGCCAGCTCAACGGGACTAGCGGGAATAGATACGCAGTATTTT
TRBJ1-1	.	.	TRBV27	CASRGATGYTEAFF	TGTGCCAGCAGGGGCGCAACAGGTTACACTGAAGCTTTCTTT
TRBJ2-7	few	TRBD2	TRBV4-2	CASSPGLAGLHYEQYF	TGTGCCAGCAGCCCAGGACTAGCGGGATTGCACTACGAGCAGTACTTC
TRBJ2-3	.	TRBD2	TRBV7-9	CASSPPGLADNTDTQYF	TGTGCCAGCAGCCCGCCCGGACTAGCGGATAACACAGATACGCAGTATTTT
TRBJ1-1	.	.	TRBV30	CAWSVVSLNTEAFF	TGTGCCTGGAGTGTAGTATCCCTGAACACTGAAGCTTTCTTT
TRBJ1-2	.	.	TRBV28	CASSHKGDYGYTF	TGTGCCAGCAGTCACAAGGGGGACTATGGCTACACCTTC
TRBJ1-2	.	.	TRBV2	CASRLTGQWF	TGTGCCAGCAGACTTACGGGACAATGGTTC
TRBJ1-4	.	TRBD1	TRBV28	CASTQNEGGTGRKKLFF	TGTGCCAGCACCCAAAATGAGGGCGGGACAGGGCGTAAAAAACTGTTTTTT
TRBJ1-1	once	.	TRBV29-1	CSGKGGNTEAFF	TGCAGCGGAAAAGGGGGGAACACTGAAGCTTTCTTT
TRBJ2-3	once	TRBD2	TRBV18	CASSPATSGNTDTQYF	TGTGCCAGCTCACCCGCGACTAGCGGGAACACAGATACGCAGTATTTT
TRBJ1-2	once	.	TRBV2	CASSRGRYYGYTF	TGTGCCAGCAGTAGGGGAAGATACTATGGCTACACCTTC
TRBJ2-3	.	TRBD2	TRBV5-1	CASREGISGSTDTQYF	TGCGCCAGCAGGGAAGGGATTAGCGGGAGCACAGATACGCAGTATTTT